These 22 T cell receptor beta chains originate from one sample sequenced in a study of blood T cells in healthy people across ages. Then a second PCR, running roughly 7 to 11 cycles, was carried out with a sample-barcoded 5' primer and a J-beta primer mix. MiXCR was run by TCRdb on the 5' RACE reads, yielding one entry per CDR3 protein. This sample has about 560,000 distinct CDR3 sequences, with about 26% found just once. These records were also assigned to another study, of T cells of mothers and their children.

Sequencing input: blood. These receptors originate from a boy between 2 and 15 years old in good health.

This rearrangement joins TRBV28 to TRBJ2-5, with D unclear. V was clipped by 7 bases and J by 0 bases, with 15 bases between them. CDR3 length equals 15 residues. In germline, CDR1 is MDHEN, CDR2 SYDVKM. The CDR3 region has the DNA TGTGCCAGCATTGAGCTTGGCAAAAACCAAGAGACCCAGTACTTC. It yields the protein CASIELGKNQETQYF.

This clonotype was counted only a few times. This chain connects TRBV29-1 to TRBJ2-1; 7 nucleotides align to TRBD1. The J call may be wrong; the DNA end is better matched by TRBJ2-7. Germline assignment: CDR1 SQVTM and CDR2 ANQGSEA. This CDR3 is built from 13 residues. CDR3 DNA sequence: TGCAGCGTTGGAGGGCAGGGGGTATGGGAGCAGTACTTC. Translation: CSVGGQGVWEQYF.

This chain links TRBV5-4 with TRBJ1-3, with 7 nucleotides matching TRBD1. V dropped 3 bases and J dropped 6; count of bases not matched to a gene: 15. In germline, CDR1 is SGHNT, CDR2 YYREEE (reference sequence). CDR3 length: 17 residues. The CDR3: CASSSDWGRGMENTIYF. CDR3 sequence (DNA): TGTGCCAGCAGCTCGGACTGGGGCAGGGGGATGGAAAACACCATATATTTT.

This clonotype was recorded a few times. The chain carries TRBV5-1 and TRBJ1-2, with D hard to call. Looked up from germline, CDR1 is SGHRS and CDR2 is YFSETQ. This CDR3 has 13 amino acids. V lost 3 bases to trimming and J lost 8 bases, with 14 bases between them. CDR3 amino acids: CASSSRLQEGYTF. CDR3 coding DNA: TGCGCCAGCAGCTCCCGACTGCAAGAGGGCTACACCTTC.

The V and J genes are TRBV9 and TRBJ2-1, with TRBD2 as a possible D gene (7 bases). The length of the CDR3 is 18 residues. In germline, CDR1 is SGDLS, CDR2 YYNGEE. V gave up 0 bases and J gave up 8 bases, with 24 bases separating them. CDR3 DNA sequence: TGTGCCAGCAGCGTAGGAAAAGGCGGGGCGATAGGGGGGGATGAGCAGTTCTTC. The encoded protein is CASSVGKGGAIGGDEQFF.

The chain combines TRBV19 with TRBJ2-3, with TRBD2 identical over 8 bases. Germline-derived CDR1 and CDR2 are LNHDA and SQIVND (reference sequence). V trimming: 6 bases; J trimming: 2 bases; junction bases outside the gene matches: 7. There are 15 residues in the CDR3. CDR3 in DNA: TGTGCCAGTAGACGGAGAGCGGGAGACACAGATACGCAGTATTTT. Its translation: CASRRRAGDTDTQYF.

This clonotype occurred a few times. The genes are TRBV5-1 and TRBJ2-6; 9 positions agree with TRBD2. Germline V CDR1 and CDR2: SGHRS, YFSETQ. With 0 bases clipped from V and 0 bases from J, the junction kept 4 bases outside the gene matches. The CDR3 consists of 18 residues. Here the CDR3 reads CASSLVAGVHSGANVLTF. The DNA for the CDR3 is TGCGCCAGCAGCTTGGTAGCGGGGGTCCACTCTGGGGCCAACGTCCTGACTTTC. The variable domain in full, completed from reference TRBV5-1 and TRBJ2-6, reads KAGVTQTPRYLIKTRGQQVTLSCSPISGHRSVSWYQQTPGQGLQFLFEYFSETQRNKGNFPGRFSGRQFSNSRSEMNVSTLELGDSALYLCASSLVAGVHSGANVLTFGAGSRLTVL.

This chain uses TRBV12-5 with TRBJ2-2; 12 bases line up with TRBD2. Germline CDR1 LGHNT, CDR2 FRNRAP. This CDR3 region has 16 residues. The ends lost 6 bases at V and 7 bases at J; junction bases unmatched: 9. The CDR3 is CASGPTSGGYNGELFF. CDR3 DNA sequence: TGTGCTAGTGGGCCTACTAGCGGGGGGTACAACGGGGAGCTGTTTTTT.

This clonotype has just a few counts. The chain couples TRBV12-3 or TRBV12-4 to TRBJ2-3, with TRBD2 matching 7 bases. V lost 3 bases, J lost 5 bases, and 5 bases stayed unmatched. The length of the CDR3 is 14 residues. In nucleotides, the CDR3 is TGTGCCAGCAGTTTTCTAGGGAGGGAAGATACGCAGTATTTT. Protein sequence: CASSFLGREDTQYF.

The chain is built from TRBV29-1 and TRBJ2-5; 8 nucleotides align to TRBD1. The germline gives CDR1 SQVTM, CDR2 ANQGSEA. The CDR3 totals 12 residues. Unmatched junction bases numbered 10, after V lost 7 bases and J lost 9 bases. Here the CDR3 DNA reads TGCAGCGCCGCCGGGACAGGCGAGTCCCAGTACTTC. It is translated as CSAAGTGESQYF. Filled out from reference TRBV29-1 and TRBJ2-5, the complete variable domain reads SAVISQKPSRDICQRGTSLTIQCQVDSQVTMMFWYRQQPGQSLTLIATANQGSEATYESGFVIDKFPISRPNLTFSTLTVSNMSPEDSSIYLCSAAGTGESQYFGPGTRLLVL.

This clonotype was observed a few times. CDR3 sequence: CATLSGENTEAFF. As DNA, the CDR3 is TGTGCCACCCTATCGGGGGAGAACACTGAAGCTTTCTTT. This sequence joins TRBV24-1 and TRBJ1-1; maybe TRBD1 (5 bases). CDR1 KGHDR and CDR2 SFDVKD come from the germline V gene. V lost 9 bases to trimming and J lost 1 base, with 11 bases between them. The CDR3 runs to 13 residues.

This clonotype was counted only a few times. The V gene is TRBV7-9, the J gene TRBJ1-1, with 7 nucleotides matching TRBD1. Germline V lookup: CDR1 SEHNR, CDR2 FQNEAQ (reference sequence). Trimming took 3 bases from V and 1 from J; bases not matched to a gene: 5. There are 15 residues in the CDR3. The CDR3 sequence is CASSLETGPNTEAFF. CDR3 nucleotides: TGTGCCAGCAGCTTGGAGACAGGGCCGAACACTGAAGCTTTCTTT.

About this clonotype itself: A junction end diverges from the germline sequence, so it may reflect a read error. The chain combines TRBV12-3 or TRBV12-4 with TRBJ1-2; 10 nucleotides agree with TRBD1. The length of the CDR3 is 16 residues. This CDR3 is CTSSYTQSGTGEGYTF. The CDR3 DNA reads TGTACCAGCAGCTATACTCAATCCGGGACAGGGGAAGGCTACACCTTC.

The chain links TRBV5-1 to TRBJ2-6; D is uncertain. Germline assignment: CDR1 SGHRS and CDR2 YFSETQ. The CDR3 extends over 14 amino acids. The germline V and J ends were trimmed by 4 bases and 4 bases, with 9 bases remaining between them. The CDR3 sequence is CASSAAPGANVLTF. The CDR3 DNA reads as TGCGCCAGCAGCGCGGCGCCCGGGGCCAACGTCCTGACTTTC.

The rearrangement joins TRBV19 to TRBJ2-1; unclear D gene. Trimming left V 1 base short and J 6 bases short, with 7 bases between. This CDR3 has 13 amino acids. Germline assignment: CDR1 LNHDA and CDR2 SQIVND (reference sequence). The CDR3 nucleotides are TGTGCCAGTAGTATAGGATACATCAATGAGCAGTTCTTC. As protein: CASSIGYINEQFF.

The chain employs TRBV20-1 and TRBJ2-1, with TRBD2 identical over 7 bases. Trimming cost V 0 bases and J 12 bases; bases outside gene matches: 5. Germline V gene lookup returns CDR1 DFQATT and CDR2 SNEGSKA (reference sequence). The CDR3 runs to 12 residues. The CDR3 region is CSAREVREVQFF. Written as DNA, the CDR3 is TGCAGTGCTAGAGAAGTCCGGGAGGTGCAGTTCTTC.

This clonotype was counted between two and nine times. This rearrangement joins TRBV7-9 to TRBJ2-2; D is perhaps TRBD1 or TRBD2 (5 bases each). CDR1 is SEHNR, CDR2 FQNEAQ, per germline (reference sequence). The CDR3 has 14 residues. Trimming pared 3 bases from V and 8 bases from J, leaving 13 bases between. The chain's CDR3 is CASSFLWGIGELFF. The CDR3, as DNA: TGTGCCAGCAGCTTCCTTTGGGGGATAGGGGAGCTGTTTTTT.

This clonotype was seen more than once but under ten times. V and J are TRBV4-2 and TRBJ2-5, with a tentative D call TRBD2 (6 bases). Germline values: CDR1 LGHNA, CDR2 YNFKEQ. V lost 7 bases and J 9 bases, leaving 24 bases between the germline ends. There are 15 residues in the CDR3. CDR3: CASTSGSGAQEPQYF. The CDR3 bases are TGTGCCAGCACCTCGGGTAGCGGAGCCCAGGAGCCCCAGTACTTC.

The J gene is TRBJ2-3, the V gene TRBV20-1, with D unclear. The V and J ends lost 6 bases and 3 bases respectively, with 13 bases between them. Per the germline V gene, CDR1 is DFQATT and CDR2 is SNEGSKA (reference sequence). This CDR3 is built from 13 residues. The CDR3 protein is CSAATHETDTQYF. In DNA form, the CDR3 reads TGCAGTGCCGCAACCCACGAAACAGATACGCAGTATTTT.

The CDR3 bases are TGTGCCAGCAGCTTTGGGACGGCCATGAACACTGAAGCTTTCTTT. Encoded protein: CASSFGTAMNTEAFF. J is TRBJ1-1 and V is TRBV7-2, with D perhaps matching TRBD1 (5 bases). The CDR3 totals 15 residues. The V and J ends lost 3 bases and 0 bases respectively, with 11 bases between them. Germline CDR1 reads SGHTA; CDR2 reads FQGNSA. Full variable domain (missing parts from reference TRBV7-2 and TRBJ1-1): GAGVSQSPSNKVTEKGKDVELRCDPISGHTALYWYRQSLGQGLEFLIYFQGNSAPDKSGLPSDRFSAERTGGSVSTLTIQRTQQEDSAVYLCASSFGTAMNTEAFFGQGTRLTVV.

This clonotype has more than one count but fewer than ten. The gene calls are TRBV29-1 and TRBJ1-2; D ambiguous. This CDR3 is 9 amino acids long. V lost 7 bases and J 8 bases, leaving 8 bases between the germline ends. From germline, CDR1 is SQVTM and CDR2 ANQGSEA. CDR3 nucleotide sequence: TGCAGCGGGGAAGAGGGCTACACCTTC. Amino acid sequence: CSGEEGYTF.

The genes are TRBV28 and TRBJ2-5, with D tentatively TRBD1 (5 bases). This CDR3 has 15 residues. Looked up from germline, CDR1 is MDHEN and CDR2 is SYDVKM. The V gene lost 6 bases and the J gene lost 3 bases, with 17 bases spanning the gap. The CDR3 is CASRADRRTKETQYF. CDR3 in DNA: TGTGCCAGCAGGGCAGACAGACGAACTAAAGAGACCCAGTACTTC.